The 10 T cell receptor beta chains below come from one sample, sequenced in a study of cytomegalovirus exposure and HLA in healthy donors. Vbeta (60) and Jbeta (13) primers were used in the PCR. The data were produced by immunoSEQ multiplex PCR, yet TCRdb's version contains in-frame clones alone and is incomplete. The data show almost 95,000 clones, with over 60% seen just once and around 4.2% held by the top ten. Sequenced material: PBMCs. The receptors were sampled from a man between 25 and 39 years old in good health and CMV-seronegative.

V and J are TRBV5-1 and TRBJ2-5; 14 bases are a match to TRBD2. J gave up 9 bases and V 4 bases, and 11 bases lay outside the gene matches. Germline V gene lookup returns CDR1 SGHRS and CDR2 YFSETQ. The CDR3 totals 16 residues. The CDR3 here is CASSDAGTSGSRAQYF. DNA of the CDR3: TGCGCCAGCAGCGACGCAGGGACTAGCGGGAGTAGGGCCCAGTACTTC.

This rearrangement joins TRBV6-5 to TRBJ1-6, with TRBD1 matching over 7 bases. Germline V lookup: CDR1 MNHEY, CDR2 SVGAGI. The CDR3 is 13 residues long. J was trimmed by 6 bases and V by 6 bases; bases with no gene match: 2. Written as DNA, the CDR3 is TGTGCCAGCAGCAGGGACAGTAATTCACCCCTCCACTTT. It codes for CASSRDSNSPLHF.

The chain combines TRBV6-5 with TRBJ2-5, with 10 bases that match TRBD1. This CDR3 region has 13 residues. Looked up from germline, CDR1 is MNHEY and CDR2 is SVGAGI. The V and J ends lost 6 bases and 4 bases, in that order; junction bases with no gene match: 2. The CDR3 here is CASRRQGAETQYF. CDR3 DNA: TGTGCCAGCAGACGACAGGGGGCAGAGACCCAGTACTTC.

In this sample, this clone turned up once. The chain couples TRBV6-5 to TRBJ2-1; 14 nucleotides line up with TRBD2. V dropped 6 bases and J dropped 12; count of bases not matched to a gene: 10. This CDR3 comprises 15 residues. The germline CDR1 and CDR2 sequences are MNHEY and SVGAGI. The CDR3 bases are TGTGCCAGCAGCCCGACTAGCGGGGGGGCCAATTGGCAGTTCTTC. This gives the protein CASSPTSGGANWQFF.

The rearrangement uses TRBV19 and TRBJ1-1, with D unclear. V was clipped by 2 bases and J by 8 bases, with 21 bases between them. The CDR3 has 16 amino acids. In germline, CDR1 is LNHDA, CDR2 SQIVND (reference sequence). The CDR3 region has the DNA TGTGCCAGTAGTATAAGCGGAGGTACCCTTTCGGGGGAAGCTTTCTTT. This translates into CASSISGGTLSGEAFF.

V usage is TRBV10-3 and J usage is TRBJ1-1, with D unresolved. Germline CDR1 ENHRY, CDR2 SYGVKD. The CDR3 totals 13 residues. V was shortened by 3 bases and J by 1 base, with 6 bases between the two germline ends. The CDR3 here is CAISDNRNTEAFF. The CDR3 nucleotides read TGTGCCATCAGTGACAACAGGAACACTGAAGCTTTCTTT.

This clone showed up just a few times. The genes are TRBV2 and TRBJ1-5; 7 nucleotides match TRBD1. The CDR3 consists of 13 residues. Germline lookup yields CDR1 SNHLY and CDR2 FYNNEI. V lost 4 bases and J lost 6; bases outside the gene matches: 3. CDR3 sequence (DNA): TGTGCCAGCAGTGCCGCAGGGGGTCAGCCCCAGCATTTT. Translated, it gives CASSAAGGQPQHF.

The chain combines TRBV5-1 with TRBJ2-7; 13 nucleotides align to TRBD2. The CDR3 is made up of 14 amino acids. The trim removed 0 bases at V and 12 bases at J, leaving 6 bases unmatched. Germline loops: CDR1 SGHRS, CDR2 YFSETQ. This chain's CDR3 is CASSLGTSGGMGYF. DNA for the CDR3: TGCGCCAGCAGCTTGGGGACTAGCGGGGGAATGGGGTACTTC.

CDR3 sequence: CASSPLGGGTQETQYF. The CDR3 nucleotides read TGTGCCAGCTCACCTCTTGGCGGGGGGACACAAGAGACCCAGTACTTC. The chain has TRBV18 and TRBJ2-5, with 8 positions matching TRBD2. The CDR3 length is 16 residues. Trimming took 3 bases from V and 2 from J; bases not matched to a gene: 8. Germline CDR1 reads KGHSH; CDR2 reads LQKENI.

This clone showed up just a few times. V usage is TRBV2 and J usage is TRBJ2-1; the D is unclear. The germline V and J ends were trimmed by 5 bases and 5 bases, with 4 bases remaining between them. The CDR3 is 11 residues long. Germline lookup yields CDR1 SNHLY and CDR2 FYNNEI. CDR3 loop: CASSLNNEQFF. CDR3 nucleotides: TGTGCCAGCAGTCTTAACAATGAGCAGTTCTTC.